The TCR beta chain under discussion was sequenced for a study of T cell clonotyping in hematopoietic cell transplantation. Study-level information: Pretransplant recipient samples were taken after cytoreduction. Study-wide results and caveats: At the given depth, recipient repertoires were over 97% de novo clonotypes.

Time point defined: recipient sample about 28 days before transplant, after cytoreduction. Generated by immunoSEQ multiplex PCR, the TCRdb table keeps only in-frame clones and is missing some. The table has about 45,000 clones, 80% to 85% seen once. This clone has only one observation. Its specificity is not known. The source is a man aged 55 to 70 with myelodysplastic syndrome. Some clones in this sample may be carry-over from other donors' samples. The input for sequencing was peripheral blood mononuclear cells, taken before stem cell transplant.

The CDR3 here is CASSFIDSVTNSPLHF. CDR3 DNA: TGTGCCAGCAGCTTTATCGACAGTGTCACTAATTCACCCCTCCACTTT. V gene TRBV5-5 combines with J gene TRBJ1-6; weak D call: TRBD1 (5 bases). V lost 2 bases and J lost 6, with 15 bases in between. This CDR3 spans 16 amino acids. Germline V lookup: CDR1 SGHKS, CDR2 YYEKEE (reference sequence).